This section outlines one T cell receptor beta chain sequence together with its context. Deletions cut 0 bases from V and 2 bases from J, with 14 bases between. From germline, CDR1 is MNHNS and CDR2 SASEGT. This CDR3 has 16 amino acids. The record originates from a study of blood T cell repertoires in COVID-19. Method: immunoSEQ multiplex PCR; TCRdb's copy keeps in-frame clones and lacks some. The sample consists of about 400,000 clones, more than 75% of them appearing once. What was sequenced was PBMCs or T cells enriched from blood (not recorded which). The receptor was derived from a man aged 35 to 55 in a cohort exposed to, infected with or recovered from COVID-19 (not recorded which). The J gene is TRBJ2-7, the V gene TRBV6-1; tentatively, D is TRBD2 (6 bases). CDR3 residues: CASSEAHSGKAYEQYF. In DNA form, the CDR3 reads TGTGCCAGCAGTGAAGCCCATAGCGGAAAAGCCTACGAGCAGTACTTC.